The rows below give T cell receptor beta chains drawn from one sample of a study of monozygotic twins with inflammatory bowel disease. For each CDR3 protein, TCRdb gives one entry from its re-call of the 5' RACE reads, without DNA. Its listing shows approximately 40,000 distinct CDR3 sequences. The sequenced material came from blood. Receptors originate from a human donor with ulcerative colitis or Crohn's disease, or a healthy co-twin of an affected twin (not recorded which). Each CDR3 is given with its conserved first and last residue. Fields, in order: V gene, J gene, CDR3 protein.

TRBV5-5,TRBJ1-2,CASSLAENYGYTF
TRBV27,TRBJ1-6,CASTPDRGDSPLHF
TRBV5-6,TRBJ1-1,CASSSELQGYTEAFF
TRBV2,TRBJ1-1,CASSVEVIQGAEAFF
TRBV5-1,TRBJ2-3,CASSLAFGTGSTDTQYF
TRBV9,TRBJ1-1,CASSALGAGWRTEAFF
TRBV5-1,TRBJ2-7,CASRATGDEQYF
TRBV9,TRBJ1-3,CASSVGGTVGNTIYF
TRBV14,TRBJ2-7,CASSNSYEQYF
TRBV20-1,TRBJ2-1,CSATPSREQFF
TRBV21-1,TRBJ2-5,CASSMEGPGASGTQYF
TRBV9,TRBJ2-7,CASSYQTGYGPSTTSKYF
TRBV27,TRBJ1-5,CASRTGLIQPQHF
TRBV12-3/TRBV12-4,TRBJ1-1,CASKRDGSSEAFF
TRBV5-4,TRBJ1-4,CASSQTGNGEKLFF
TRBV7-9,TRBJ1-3,CASSLTGSGNTIYF
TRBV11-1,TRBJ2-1,CASSLARRQNNEQFF
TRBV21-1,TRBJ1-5,CASSKGGAGDMNQPQHF
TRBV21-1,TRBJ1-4,CASTLPGPKNEKLFF
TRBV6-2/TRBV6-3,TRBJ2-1,CASSYTGQSILYNEQFF
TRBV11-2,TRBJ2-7,CASSLDPGELSEQYF
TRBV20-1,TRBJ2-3,CSANYFRGPSTDTQYF
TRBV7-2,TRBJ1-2,CASSQKGRTYGYTF
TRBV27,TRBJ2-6,CASRGTGSGANVLTF
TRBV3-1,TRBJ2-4,CASSLQGATGGKNIQYF
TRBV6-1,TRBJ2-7,CASSQLAGEFYEQYF
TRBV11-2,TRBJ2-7,CASSPLRGGYEQYF
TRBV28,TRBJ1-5,CASSLTGNSNQPQHF
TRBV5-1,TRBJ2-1,CASSLEVIGSPEQFF
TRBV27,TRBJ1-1,CASSPRQSLGIFTEAFF
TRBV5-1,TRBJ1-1,CASRQGQGNTEAFF
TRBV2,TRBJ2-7,CATSGRGSYEQYF
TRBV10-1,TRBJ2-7,CASSDRAEAYEQYF
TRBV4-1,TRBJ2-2,CASSQAGLNTGELFF
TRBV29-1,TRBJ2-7,CSGVDRVKFPYEQYF
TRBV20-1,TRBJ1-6,CSARVGSRESPLHF
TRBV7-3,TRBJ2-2,CASSLVTGELFF
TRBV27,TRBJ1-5,CASGINQPQHF
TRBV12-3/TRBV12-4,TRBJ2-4,CASSPTSWNIQYF
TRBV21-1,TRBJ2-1,CASSKGLTGTSSYNEQFF
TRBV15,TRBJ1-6,CGTNNNYNSPLHF
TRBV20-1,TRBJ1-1,CSARSGDLDFF
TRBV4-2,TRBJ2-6,CASSRAGDKKGSGANVLTF